This TCR beta chain comes out of a study of response to subunit inactivated influenza vaccine. TCRdb recomputed calls from the RT-PCR reads with MiXCR, one row per CDR3 protein. The sample consists of hundreds of thousands of distinct CDR3 sequences, around 13% of them appearing once. The specimen was PBMCs from blood, collected approximately 15 days before vaccination. The source of this sequence is a man over 45 who received an inactivated influenza vaccine.

The CDR3 here is CASSSGPLINEAFF. The CDR3 DNA reads as TGTGCCAGCAGCTCTGGTCCCCTAATAAATGAAGCTTTCTTT. The V and J genes are TRBV7-9 and TRBJ1-1; no reliable D call. CDR3 length: 14 residues. V lost 4 bases, J lost 7 bases, and 16 bases lay in between. Germline V gene lookup returns CDR1 SEHNR and CDR2 FQNEAQ (reference sequence). The variable domain in full, with the rest retrieved from reference TRBV7-9 and TRBJ1-1, is DTGVSQNPRHKITKRGQNVTFRCDPISEHNRLYWYRQTLGQGPEFLTYFQNEAQLEKSRLLSDRFSAERPKGSFSTLEIQRTEQGDSAMYLCASSSGPLINEAFFGQGTRLTVV.